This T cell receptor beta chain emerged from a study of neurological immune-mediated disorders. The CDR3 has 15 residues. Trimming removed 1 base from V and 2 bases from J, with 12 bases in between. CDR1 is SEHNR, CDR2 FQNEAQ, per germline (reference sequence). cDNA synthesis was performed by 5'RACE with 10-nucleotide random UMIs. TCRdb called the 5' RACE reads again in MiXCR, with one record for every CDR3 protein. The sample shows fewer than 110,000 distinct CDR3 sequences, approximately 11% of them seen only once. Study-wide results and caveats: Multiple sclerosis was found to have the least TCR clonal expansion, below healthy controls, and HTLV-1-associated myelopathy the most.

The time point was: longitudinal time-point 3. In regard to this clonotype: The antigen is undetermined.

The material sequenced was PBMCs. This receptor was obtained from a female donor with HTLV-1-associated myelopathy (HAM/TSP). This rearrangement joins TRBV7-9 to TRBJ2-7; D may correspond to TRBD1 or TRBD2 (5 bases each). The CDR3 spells CASSLEWDGTYEQYF. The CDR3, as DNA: TGTGCCAGCAGCTTAGAATGGGACGGGACCTACGAGCAGTACTTC.